The 9 T cell receptor beta chains presented below share a single source sample, sequenced in a study of T cells in localized non-small cell lung cancer. Clones were sequenced by immunoSEQ multiplex PCR, and TCRdb holds only the in-frame ones, with some missing. This table has roughly 23,000 clones, over 85% appearing once. The sample in question was peripheral blood, obtained before any cancer treatment. The receptors here all came from a male donor at least 60 years old with stage I squamous cell lung carcinoma.

The chain couples TRBV5-1 to TRBJ1-2, with a possible D match to TRBD1 (5 bases). Per germline, CDR1 SGHRS and CDR2 YFSETQ. The CDR3 extends over 15 amino acids. The germline V and J ends were trimmed by 4 bases and 2 bases, with 15 bases remaining between them. CDR3 nucleotides: TGCGCCAGCAGCGGGGGAGGGGTTGTCAACTATGGCTACACCTTC. Protein: CASSGGGVVNYGYTF.

The genes are TRBV2 and TRBJ2-2; tentative D call: TRBD1 (6 bases). In germline, CDR1 is SNHLY, CDR2 FYNNEI. The CDR3 is 13 residues long. V gave up 8 bases and J gave up 4 bases, with 11 bases separating them. CDR3: CASGGSLTGELFF. The CDR3 nucleotides are TGTGCCAGCGGGGGCAGTCTCACCGGGGAGCTGTTTTTT.

J is TRBJ1-1 and V is TRBV6-5, with a tentative D call TRBD1 (6 bases). This CDR3 has 15 residues. The germline gives CDR1 MNHEY, CDR2 SVGAGI. Trimming pared 6 bases from V and 0 bases from J, leaving 14 bases between. This CDR3 is CASRDTGTMNTEAFF. DNA for the CDR3: TGTGCCAGCAGGGATACCGGGACAATGAACACTGAAGCTTTCTTT.

The rearrangement joins TRBV5-6 to TRBJ1-1; 9 bases line up with TRBD1. In germline, CDR1 is SGHDT, CDR2 YYEEEE. J gave up 0 bases and V 3 bases, and 6 bases lay outside the gene matches. This CDR3 has 16 residues. In DNA form, the CDR3 reads TGTGCCAGCAGCTACGGACAGGGGCCCATGAACACTGAAGCTTTCTTT. This sequence encodes CASSYGQGPMNTEAFF.

The chain is built from TRBV30 and TRBJ2-5; D is possibly TRBD1 or TRBD2 (6 bases each). Trimming removed 5 bases from V and 6 bases from J, with 16 bases in between. Germline-derived CDR1 and CDR2 are GTSNPN and SVGIG (reference sequence). The CDR3 loop spans 13 amino acids. As DNA, the CDR3 is TGTGCCTGGGCACTGGGGGGCTGGAAGACCCAGTACTTC. Translating it yields CAWALGGWKTQYF.

The CDR3 loop is CASSLQGGSYEQYF. The CDR3 DNA reads TGTGCCAGCAGCTTACAGGGTGGCTCCTACGAGCAGTACTTC. The chain has TRBV7-9 and TRBJ2-7; D is possibly TRBD1 (5 bases). Germline CDR1 SEHNR, CDR2 FQNEAQ (reference sequence). Trimming took 2 bases from V and 0 from J, leaving 8 bases between them. The length of the CDR3 is 14 residues.

The count of this clone is one. V gene TRBV6-5 combines with J gene TRBJ1-1, with a possible D match to TRBD1 (6 bases). Germline CDR1 reads MNHEY; CDR2 reads SVGAGI. V was clipped by 2 bases and J by 3 bases, with 10 bases between them. CDR3 length equals 14 residues. The CDR3 loop is CASSYLRTDTEAFF. The CDR3 region has the DNA TGTGCCAGCAGTTACCTTAGGACAGACACTGAAGCTTTCTTT.

The chain uses TRBV7-3 and TRBJ2-5; tentatively, D is TRBD1 (6 bases). Trimming removed 5 bases from V and 4 bases from J, with 17 bases in between. Germline V gives CDR1 SGHTA, CDR2 FQGTGA. The CDR3 has 15 residues. This CDR3 reads CASSPQQGGLETQYF. The CDR3 nucleotides read TGTGCCAGCAGCCCCCAACAGGGCGGATTAGAGACCCAGTACTTC.

This clone was picked up a small number of times. This rearrangement joins TRBV7-2 to TRBJ1-6; D is uncertain. The CDR3 is made up of 13 amino acids. V was pared by 5 bases and J by 9 bases, with 11 bases between. Germline loops: CDR1 SGHTA, CDR2 FQGNSA. CDR3 loop: CASSPYFGSPLHF. As DNA, the CDR3 is TGTGCCAGCAGCCCTTACTTCGGTTCACCCCTCCACTTT. The full variable domain, in which reference TRBV7-2 and TRBJ1-6 provide the parts outside the CDR3, is GAGVSQSPSNKVTEKGKDVELRCDPISGHTALYWYRQSLGQGLEFLIYFQGNSAPDKSGLPSDRFSAERTGGSVSTLTIQRTQQEDSAVYLCASSPYFGSPLHFGNGTRLTVT.